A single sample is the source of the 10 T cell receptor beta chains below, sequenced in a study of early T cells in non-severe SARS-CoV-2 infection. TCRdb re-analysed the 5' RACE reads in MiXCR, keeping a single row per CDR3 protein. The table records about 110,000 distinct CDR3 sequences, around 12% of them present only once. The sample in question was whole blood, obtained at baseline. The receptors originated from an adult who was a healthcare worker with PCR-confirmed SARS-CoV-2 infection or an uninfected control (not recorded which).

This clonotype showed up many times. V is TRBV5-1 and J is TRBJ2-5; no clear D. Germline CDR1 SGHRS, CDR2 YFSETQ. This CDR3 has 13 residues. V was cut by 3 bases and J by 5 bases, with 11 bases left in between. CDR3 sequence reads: CASSWATTETQYF. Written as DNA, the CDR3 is TGCGCCAGCAGCTGGGCTACTACGGAGACCCAGTACTTC. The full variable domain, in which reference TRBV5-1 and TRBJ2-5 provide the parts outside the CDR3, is KAGVTQTPRYLIKTRGQQVTLSCSPISGHRSVSWYQQTPGQGLQFLFEYFSETQRNKGNFPGRFSGRQFSNSRSEMNVSTLELGDSALYLCASSWATTETQYFGPGTRLLVL.

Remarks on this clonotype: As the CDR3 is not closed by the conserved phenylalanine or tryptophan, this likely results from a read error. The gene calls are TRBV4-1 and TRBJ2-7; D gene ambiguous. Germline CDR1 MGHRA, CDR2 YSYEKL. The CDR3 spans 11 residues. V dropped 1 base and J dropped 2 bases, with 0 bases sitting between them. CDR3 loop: CASSQAYEQYS. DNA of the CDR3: TGCGCCAGCAGCCAAGCCTACGAGCAGTACTCC.

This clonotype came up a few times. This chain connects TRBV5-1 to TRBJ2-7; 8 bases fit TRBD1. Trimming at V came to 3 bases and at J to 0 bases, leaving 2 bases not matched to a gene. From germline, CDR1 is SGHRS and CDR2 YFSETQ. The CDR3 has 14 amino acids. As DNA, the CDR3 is TGCGCCAGCAGCTCCAGGGGGCCCTCCTACGAGCAGTACTTC. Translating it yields CASSSRGPSYEQYF.

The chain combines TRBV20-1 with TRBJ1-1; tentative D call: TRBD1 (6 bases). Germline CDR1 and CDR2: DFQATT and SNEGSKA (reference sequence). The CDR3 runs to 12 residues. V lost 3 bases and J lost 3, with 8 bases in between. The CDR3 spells CSASKGDTEAFF. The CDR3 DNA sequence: TGCAGTGCTAGTAAGGGGGACACTGAAGCTTTCTTT.

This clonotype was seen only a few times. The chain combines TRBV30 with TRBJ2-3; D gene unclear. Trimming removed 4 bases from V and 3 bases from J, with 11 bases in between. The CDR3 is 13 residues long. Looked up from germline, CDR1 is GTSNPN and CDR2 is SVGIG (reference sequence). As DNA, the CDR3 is TGTGCCTGGACTGACGGCTTGACAGATACGCAGTATTTT. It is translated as CAWTDGLTDTQYF. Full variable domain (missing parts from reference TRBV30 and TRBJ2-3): SQTIHQWPATLVQPVGSPLSLECTVEGTSNPNLYWYRQAAGRGLQLLFYSVGIGQISSEVPQNLSASRPQDRQFILSSKKLLLSDSGFYLCAWTDGLTDTQYFGPGTRLTVL.

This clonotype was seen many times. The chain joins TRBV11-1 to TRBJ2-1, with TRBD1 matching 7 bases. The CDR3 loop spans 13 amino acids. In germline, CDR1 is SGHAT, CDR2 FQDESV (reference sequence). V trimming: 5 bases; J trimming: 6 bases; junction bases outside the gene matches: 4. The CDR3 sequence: CASSTRTGNEQFF. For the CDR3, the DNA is TGTGCCAGCAGCACCCGGACAGGCAATGAGCAGTTCTTC.

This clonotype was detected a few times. For the CDR3, the DNA is TGTGCCAGCAGCCACAGGGACCCGCAGGATGGCTACACCTTC. Encoded protein: CASSHRDPQDGYTF. The V and J genes are TRBV3-1 and TRBJ1-2; a weak D match, TRBD1 (5 bases). Germline lookup yields CDR1 LGHDT and CDR2 YNNKEL (reference sequence). The CDR3 has 14 residues. V was trimmed by 3 bases and J by 6 bases, leaving 14 bases between them.

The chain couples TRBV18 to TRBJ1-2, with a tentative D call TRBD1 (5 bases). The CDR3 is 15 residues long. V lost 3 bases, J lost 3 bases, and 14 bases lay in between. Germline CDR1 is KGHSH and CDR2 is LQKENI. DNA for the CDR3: TGTGCCAGCTCACCGGCCAGGGAGGGTCACTATGGCTACACCTTC. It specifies CASSPAREGHYGYTF.

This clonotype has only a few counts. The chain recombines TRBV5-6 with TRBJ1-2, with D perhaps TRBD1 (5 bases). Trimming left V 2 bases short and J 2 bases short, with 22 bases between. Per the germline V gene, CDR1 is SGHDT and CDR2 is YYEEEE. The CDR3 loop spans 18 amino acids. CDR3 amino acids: CASSLDRDFSLQNYGYTF. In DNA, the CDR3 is TGTGCCAGCAGCTTAGACCGGGACTTTTCACTACAGAACTATGGCTACACCTTC. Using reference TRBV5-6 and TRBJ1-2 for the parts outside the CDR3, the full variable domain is DAGVTQSPTHLIKTRGQQVTLRCSPKSGHDTVSWYQQALGQGPQFIFQYYEEEERQRGNFPDRFSGHQFPNYSSELNVNALLLGDSALYLCASSLDRDFSLQNYGYTFGSGTRLTVV.

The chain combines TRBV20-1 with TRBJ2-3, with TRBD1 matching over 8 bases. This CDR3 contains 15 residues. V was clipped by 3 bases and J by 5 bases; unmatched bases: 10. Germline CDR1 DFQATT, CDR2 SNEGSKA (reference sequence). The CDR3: CSARNSGGAGDTQYF. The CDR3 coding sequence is TGCAGTGCTAGGAACTCAGGGGGCGCAGGAGATACGCAGTATTTT.